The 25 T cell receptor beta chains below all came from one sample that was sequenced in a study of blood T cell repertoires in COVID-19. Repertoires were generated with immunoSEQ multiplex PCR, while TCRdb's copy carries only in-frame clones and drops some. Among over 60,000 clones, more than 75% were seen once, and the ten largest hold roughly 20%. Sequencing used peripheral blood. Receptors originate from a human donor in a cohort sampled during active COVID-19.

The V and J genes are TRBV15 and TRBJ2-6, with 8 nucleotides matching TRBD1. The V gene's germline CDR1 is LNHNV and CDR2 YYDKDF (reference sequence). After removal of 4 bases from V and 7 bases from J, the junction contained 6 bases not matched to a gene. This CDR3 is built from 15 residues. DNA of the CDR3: TGTGCCACCAGCACCGACAGGGGTAACGCCAACGTCCTGACTTTC. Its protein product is CATSTDRGNANVLTF.

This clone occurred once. The CDR3 spells CASSLEAGGFNTEAFF. Written as DNA, the CDR3 is TGTGCCAGCAGCTTAGAGGCCGGGGGGTTTAACACTGAAGCTTTCTTT. This chain joins TRBV7-2 and TRBJ1-1, with D possibly matching TRBD1 (5 bases). Germline V gene data show CDR1 as SGHTA and CDR2 as FQGNSA. This CDR3 has 16 amino acids. Trimming cost V 1 base and J 2 bases, with 14 bases left between them. The variable domain in full, with the rest retrieved from reference TRBV7-2 and TRBJ1-1, is GAGVSQSPSNKVTEKGKDVELRCDPISGHTALYWYRQSLGQGLEFLIYFQGNSAPDKSGLPSDRFSAERTGGSVSTLTIQRTQQEDSAVYLCASSLEAGGFNTEAFFGQGTRLTVV.

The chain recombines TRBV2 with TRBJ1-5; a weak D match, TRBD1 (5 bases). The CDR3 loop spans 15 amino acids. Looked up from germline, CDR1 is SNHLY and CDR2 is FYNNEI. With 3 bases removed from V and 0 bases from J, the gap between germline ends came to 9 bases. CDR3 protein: CASSDGGYSNQPQHF. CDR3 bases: TGTGCCAGCAGTGACGGGGGTTATAGCAATCAGCCCCAGCATTTT.

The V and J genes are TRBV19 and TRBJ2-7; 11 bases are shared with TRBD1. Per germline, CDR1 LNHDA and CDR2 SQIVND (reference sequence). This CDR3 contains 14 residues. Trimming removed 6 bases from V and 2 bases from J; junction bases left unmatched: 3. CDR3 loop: CASRGTGGTYEQYF. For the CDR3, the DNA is TGTGCCAGTAGGGGGACAGGGGGTACCTACGAGCAGTACTTC.

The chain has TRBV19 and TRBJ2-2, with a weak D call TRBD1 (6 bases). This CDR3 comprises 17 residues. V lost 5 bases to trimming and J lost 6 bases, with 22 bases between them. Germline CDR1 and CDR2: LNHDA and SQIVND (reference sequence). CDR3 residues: CASSHPRDMLNAGELFF. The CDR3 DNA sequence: TGTGCCAGTAGTCACCCTCGGGACATGCTTAACGCCGGGGAGCTGTTTTTT.

This chain's CDR3 is CASSRDNNYGYTF. CDR3 sequence (DNA): TGTGCCAGCAGCCGGGACAATAACTATGGCTACACCTTC. The chain recombines TRBV9 with TRBJ1-2; tentatively, D is TRBD1 (6 bases). CDR3 size: 13 residues. Germline V gives CDR1 SGDLS, CDR2 YYNGEE. V was clipped by 4 bases and J by 1 base, with 8 bases between them.

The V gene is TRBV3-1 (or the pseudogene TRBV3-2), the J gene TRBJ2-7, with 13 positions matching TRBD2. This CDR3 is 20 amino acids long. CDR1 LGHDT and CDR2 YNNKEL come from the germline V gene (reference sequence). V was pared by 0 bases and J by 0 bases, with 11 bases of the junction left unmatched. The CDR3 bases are TGTGCCAGCAGCCAAGATTACGGGACTAGCGGGGTCCGATACTCCTACGAGCAGTACTTC. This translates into CASSQDYGTSGVRYSYEQYF.

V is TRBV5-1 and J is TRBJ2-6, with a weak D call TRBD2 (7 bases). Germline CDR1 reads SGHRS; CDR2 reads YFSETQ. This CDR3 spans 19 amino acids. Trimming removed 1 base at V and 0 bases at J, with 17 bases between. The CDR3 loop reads CASSLWAPGGYSGANVLTF. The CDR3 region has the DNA TGCGCCAGCAGCTTGTGGGCGCCGGGGGGCTACTCTGGGGCCAACGTCCTGACTTTC.

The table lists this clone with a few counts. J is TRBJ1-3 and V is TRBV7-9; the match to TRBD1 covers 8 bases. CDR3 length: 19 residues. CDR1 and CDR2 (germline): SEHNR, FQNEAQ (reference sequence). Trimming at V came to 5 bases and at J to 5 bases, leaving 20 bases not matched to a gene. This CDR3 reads CASSPQPWTGNGRRNTIYF. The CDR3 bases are TGTGCCAGCAGCCCTCAACCCTGGACAGGGAATGGCAGGCGAAACACCATATATTTT. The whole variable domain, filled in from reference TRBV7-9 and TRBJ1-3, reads DTGVSQNPRHKITKRGQNVTFRCDPISEHNRLYWYRQTLGQGPEFLTYFQNEAQLEKSRLLSDRFSAERPKGSFSTLEIQRTEQGDSAMYLCASSPQPWTGNGRRNTIYFGEGSWLTVV.

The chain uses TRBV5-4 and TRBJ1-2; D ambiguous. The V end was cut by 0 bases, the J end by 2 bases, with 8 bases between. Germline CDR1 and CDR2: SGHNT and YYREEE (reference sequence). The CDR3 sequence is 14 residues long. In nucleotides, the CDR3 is TGTGCCAGCAGCTTGGCCGGAGCAAACTATGGCTACACCTTC. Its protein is CASSLAGANYGYTF.

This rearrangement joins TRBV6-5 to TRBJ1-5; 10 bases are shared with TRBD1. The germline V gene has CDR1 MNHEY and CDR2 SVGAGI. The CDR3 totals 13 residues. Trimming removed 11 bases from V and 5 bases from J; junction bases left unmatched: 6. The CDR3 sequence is CAARDRGHQPQHF. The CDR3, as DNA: TGTGCCGCCCGAGACAGGGGGCATCAGCCCCAGCATTTT.

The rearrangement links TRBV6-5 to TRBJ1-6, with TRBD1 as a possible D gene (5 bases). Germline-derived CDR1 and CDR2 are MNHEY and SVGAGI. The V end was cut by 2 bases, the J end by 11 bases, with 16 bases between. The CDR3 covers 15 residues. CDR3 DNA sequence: TGTGCCAGCAGTTACGGGGCAGTCCATGGGGCACCCCTCCACTTT. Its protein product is CASSYGAVHGAPLHF.

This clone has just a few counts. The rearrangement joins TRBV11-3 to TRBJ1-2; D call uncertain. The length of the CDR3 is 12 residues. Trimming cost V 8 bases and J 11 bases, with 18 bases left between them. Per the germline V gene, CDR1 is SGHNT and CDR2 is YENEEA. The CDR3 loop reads CASSAASMGYTF. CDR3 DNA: TGTGCCAGCTCAGCGGCGAGTATGGGATACACCTTC.

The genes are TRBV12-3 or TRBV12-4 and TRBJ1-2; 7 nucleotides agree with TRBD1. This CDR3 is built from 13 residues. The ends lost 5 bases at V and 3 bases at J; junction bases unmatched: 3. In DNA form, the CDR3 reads TGTGCCAGCAGTAGCACAGGGGACTATGGCTACACCTTC. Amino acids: CASSSTGDYGYTF.

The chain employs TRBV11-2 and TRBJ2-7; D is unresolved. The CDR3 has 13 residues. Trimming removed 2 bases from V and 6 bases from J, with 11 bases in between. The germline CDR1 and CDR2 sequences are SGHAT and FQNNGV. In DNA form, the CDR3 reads TGTGCCAGCAGCTTACGGGTTTTCGGCGAGCAGTACTTC. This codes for CASSLRVFGEQYF.

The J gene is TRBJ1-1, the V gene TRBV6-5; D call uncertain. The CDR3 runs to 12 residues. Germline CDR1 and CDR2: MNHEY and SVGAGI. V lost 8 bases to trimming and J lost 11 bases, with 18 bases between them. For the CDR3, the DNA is TGTGCCAGCGTGACCGGGTGGCTTGAGGCTTTCTTT. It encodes CASVTGWLEAFF.

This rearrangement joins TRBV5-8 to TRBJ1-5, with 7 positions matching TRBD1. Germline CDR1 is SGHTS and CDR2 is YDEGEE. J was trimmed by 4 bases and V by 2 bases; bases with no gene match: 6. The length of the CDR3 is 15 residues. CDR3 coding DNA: TGTGCCAGCAGCTTTTACATGACAGGGAATCAGCCCCAGCATTTT. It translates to CASSFYMTGNQPQHF.

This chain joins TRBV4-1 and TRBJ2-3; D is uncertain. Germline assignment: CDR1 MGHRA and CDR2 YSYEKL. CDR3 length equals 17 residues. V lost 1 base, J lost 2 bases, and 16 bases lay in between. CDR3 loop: CASSQGLVVSTTDTQYF. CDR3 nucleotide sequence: TGCGCCAGCAGCCAAGGTCTAGTCGTGTCCACCACAGATACGCAGTATTTT.

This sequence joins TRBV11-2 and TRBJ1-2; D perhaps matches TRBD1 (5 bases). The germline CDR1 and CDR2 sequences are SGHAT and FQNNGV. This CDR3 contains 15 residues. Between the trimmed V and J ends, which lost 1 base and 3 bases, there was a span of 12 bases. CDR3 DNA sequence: TGTGCCAGCAGCTTAGGACTAGGGACTTACTATGGCTACACCTTC. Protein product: CASSLGLGTYYGYTF.

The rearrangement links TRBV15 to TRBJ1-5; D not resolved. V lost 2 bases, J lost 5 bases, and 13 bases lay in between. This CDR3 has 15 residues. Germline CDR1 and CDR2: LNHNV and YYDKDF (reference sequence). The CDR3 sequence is CATSRYGAGDQPQHF. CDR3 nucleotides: TGTGCCACCAGCAGATACGGTGCGGGCGATCAGCCCCAGCATTTT.

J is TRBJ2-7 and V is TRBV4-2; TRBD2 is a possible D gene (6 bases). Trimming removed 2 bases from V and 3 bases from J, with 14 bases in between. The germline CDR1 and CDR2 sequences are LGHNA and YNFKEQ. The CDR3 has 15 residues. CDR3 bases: TGTGCCAGCAGCCAATACCACCCGGGACTCTACGAGCAGTACTTC. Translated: CASSQYHPGLYEQYF.

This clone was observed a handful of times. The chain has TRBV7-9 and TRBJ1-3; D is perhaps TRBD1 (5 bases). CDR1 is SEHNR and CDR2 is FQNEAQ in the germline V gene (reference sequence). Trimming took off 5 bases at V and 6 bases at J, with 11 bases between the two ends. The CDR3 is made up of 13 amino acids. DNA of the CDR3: TGTGCCAGCAGCCCCTTGACAGAAAACACCATATATTTT. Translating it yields CASSPLTENTIYF.

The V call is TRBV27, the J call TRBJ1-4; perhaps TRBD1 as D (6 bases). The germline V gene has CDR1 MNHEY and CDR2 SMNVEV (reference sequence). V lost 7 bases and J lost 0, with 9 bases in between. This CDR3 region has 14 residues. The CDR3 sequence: CASTRTATNEKLFF. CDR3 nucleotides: TGTGCCAGCACTAGGACAGCAACTAATGAAAAACTGTTTTTT. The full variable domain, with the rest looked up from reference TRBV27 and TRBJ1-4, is EAQVTQNPRYLITVTGKKLTVTCSQNMNHEYMSWYRQDPGLGLRQIYYSMNVEVTDKGDVPEGYKVSRKEKRNFPLILESPSPNQTSLYFCASTRTATNEKLFFGSGTQLSVL.

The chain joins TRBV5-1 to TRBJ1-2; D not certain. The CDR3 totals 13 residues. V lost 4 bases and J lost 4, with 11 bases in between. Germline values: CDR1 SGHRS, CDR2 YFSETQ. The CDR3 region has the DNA TGCGCCAGCAGCCTACAGATCGCCTATGGCTACACCTTC. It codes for CASSLQIAYGYTF.

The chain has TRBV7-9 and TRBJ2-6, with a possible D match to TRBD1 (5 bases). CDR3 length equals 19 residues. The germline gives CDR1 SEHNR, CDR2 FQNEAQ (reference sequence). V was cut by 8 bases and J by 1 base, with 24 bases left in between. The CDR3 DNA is TGTGCCAGCCCAGTCGCAGGGCAAGCTTTTTTGTCTGGGGCCAACGTCCTGACTTTC. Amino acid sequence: CASPVAGQAFLSGANVLTF.